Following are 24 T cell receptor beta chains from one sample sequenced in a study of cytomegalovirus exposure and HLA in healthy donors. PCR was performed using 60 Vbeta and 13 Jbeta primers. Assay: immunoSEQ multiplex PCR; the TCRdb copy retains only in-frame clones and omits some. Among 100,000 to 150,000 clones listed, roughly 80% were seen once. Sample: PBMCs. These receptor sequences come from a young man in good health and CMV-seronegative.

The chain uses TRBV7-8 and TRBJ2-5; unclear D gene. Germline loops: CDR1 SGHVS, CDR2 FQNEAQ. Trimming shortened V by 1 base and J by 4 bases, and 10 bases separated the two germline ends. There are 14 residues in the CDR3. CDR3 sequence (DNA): TGTGCCAGCAGCTTAGGCACAGTAAGAGAGACCCAGTACTTC. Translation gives CASSLGTVRETQYF. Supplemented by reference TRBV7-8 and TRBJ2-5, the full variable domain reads GAGVSQSPRYKVAKRGQDVALRCDPISGHVSLFWYQQALGQGPEFLTYFQNEAQLDKSGLPSDRFFAERPEGSVSTLKIQRTQQEDSAVYLCASSLGTVRETQYFGPGTRLLVL.

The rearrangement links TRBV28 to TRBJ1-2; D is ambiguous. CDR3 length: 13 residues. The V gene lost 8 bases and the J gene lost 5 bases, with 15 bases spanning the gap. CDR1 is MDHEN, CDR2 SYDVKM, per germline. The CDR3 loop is CASSAGSVYGYTF. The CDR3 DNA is TGTGCCAGCTCCGCGGGCAGTGTGTATGGCTACACCTTC.

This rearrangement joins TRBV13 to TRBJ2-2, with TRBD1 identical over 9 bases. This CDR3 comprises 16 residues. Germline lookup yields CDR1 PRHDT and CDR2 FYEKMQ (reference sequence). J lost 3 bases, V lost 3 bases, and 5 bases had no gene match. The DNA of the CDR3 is TGTGCCAGCAGCTTCAAACAGGGGGCGGACACCGGGGAGCTGTTTTTT. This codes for CASSFKQGADTGELFF. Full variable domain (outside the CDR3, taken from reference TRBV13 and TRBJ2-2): AAGVIQSPRHLIKEKRETATLKCYPIPRHDTVYWYQQGPGQDPQFLISFYEKMQSDKGSIPDRFSAQQFSDYHSELNMSSLELGDSALYFCASSFKQGADTGELFFGEGSRLTVL.

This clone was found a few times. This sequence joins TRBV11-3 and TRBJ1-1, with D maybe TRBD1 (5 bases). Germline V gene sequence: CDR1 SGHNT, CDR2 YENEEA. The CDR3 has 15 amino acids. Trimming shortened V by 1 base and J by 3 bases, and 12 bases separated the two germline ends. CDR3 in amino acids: CASSLARGIDTEAFF. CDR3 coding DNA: TGTGCCAGCAGCTTAGCCCGGGGGATCGACACTGAAGCTTTCTTT.

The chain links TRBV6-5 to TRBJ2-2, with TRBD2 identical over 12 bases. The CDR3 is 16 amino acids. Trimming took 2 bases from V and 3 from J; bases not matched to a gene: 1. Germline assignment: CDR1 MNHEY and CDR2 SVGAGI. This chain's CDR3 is CASSYRLAGDTGELFF. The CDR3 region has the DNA TGTGCCAGCAGTTACAGACTAGCGGGGGACACCGGGGAGCTGTTTTTT.

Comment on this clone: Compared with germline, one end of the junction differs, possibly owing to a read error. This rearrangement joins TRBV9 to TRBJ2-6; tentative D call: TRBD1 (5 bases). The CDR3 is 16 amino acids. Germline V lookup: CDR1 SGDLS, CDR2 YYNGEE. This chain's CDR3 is CASSVAADSGANGLTF. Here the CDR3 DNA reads TGTGCCAGCAGCGTAGCGGCAGACTCTGGGGCCAACGGCCTGACTTTC.

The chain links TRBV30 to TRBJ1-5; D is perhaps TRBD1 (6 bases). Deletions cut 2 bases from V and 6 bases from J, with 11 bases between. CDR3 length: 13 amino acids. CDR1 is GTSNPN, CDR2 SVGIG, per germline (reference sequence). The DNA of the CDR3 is TGTGCCTGGAGTCAGGGGCTCTCTCAGCCCCAGCATTTT. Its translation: CAWSQGLSQPQHF.

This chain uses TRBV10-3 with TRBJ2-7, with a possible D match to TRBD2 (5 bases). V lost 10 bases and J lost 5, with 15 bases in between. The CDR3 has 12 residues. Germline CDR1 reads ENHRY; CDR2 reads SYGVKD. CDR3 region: CATALDFDEQYF. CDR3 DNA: TGTGCCACCGCACTGGACTTCGACGAGCAGTACTTC.

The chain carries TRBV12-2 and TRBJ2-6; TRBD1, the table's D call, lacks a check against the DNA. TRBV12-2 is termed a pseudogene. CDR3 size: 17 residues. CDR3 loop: CASRCGTGDSGANGLTF. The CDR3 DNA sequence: TGTGCAAGTCGCTGCGGGACAGGCGACTCTGGGGCCAACGGCCTGACTTTC.

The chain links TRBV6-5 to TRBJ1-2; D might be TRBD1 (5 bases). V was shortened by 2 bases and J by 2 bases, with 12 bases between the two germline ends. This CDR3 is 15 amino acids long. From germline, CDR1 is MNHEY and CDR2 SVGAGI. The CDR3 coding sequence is TGTGCCAGCAGTTACGGGCAGGGCATCAACTATGGCTACACCTTC. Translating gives CASSYGQGINYGYTF.

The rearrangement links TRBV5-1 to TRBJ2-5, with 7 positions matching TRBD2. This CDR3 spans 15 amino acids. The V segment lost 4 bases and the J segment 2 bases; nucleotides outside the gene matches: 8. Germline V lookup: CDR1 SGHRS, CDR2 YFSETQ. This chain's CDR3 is CASSPNTGGQETQYF. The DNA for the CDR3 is TGCGCCAGCAGCCCGAATACGGGGGGTCAAGAGACCCAGTACTTC. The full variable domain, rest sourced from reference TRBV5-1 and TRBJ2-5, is KAGVTQTPRYLIKTRGQQVTLSCSPISGHRSVSWYQQTPGQGLQFLFEYFSETQRNKGNFPGRFSGRQFSNSRSEMNVSTLELGDSALYLCASSPNTGGQETQYFGPGTRLLVL.

CDR3 in DNA: TGTGCCAGCAGTGAGTCCCCCCGGACATTCTACGAGCAGTACTTC. It translates to CASSESPRTFYEQYF. The rearrangement joins TRBV6-1 to TRBJ2-7, with D maybe TRBD1 (5 bases). This CDR3 region has 15 residues. CDR1 and CDR2 from the germline V gene are MNHNS and SASEGT. The V end lost 3 bases, the J end lost 3 bases, and 15 bases lay between the germline ends.

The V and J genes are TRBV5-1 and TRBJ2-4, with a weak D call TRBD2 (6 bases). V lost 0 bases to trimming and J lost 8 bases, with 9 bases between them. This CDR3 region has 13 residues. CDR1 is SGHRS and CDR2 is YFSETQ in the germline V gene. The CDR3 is CASSLVGEDIQYF. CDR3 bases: TGCGCCAGCAGCTTGGTAGGGGAGGACATTCAGTACTTC.

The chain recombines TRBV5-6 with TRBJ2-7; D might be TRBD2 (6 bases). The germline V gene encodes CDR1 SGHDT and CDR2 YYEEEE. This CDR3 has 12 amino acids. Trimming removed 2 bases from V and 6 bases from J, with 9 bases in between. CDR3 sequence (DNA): TGTGCCAGCAGCTTCGGGGGATCCGAGCAGTACTTC. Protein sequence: CASSFGGSEQYF.

The CDR3 protein is CAWRTGGSGNTIYF. The CDR3 coding sequence is TGTGCCTGGAGAACAGGGGGCTCTGGAAACACCATATATTTT. The chain employs TRBV30 and TRBJ1-3, with 8 bases identical to TRBD1. This CDR3 is built from 14 residues. Germline loops: CDR1 GTSNPN, CDR2 SVGIG (reference sequence). Trimming took 3 bases from V and 0 from J; bases not matched to a gene: 1.

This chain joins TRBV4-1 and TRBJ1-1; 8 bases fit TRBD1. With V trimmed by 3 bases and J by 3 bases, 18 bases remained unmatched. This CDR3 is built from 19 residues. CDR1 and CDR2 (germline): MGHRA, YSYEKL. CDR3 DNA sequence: TGCGCCAGCAGCCATTTCCCCTCCTCCCTTGACAGGGGATACACTGAAGCTTTCTTT. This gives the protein CASSHFPSSLDRGYTEAFF.

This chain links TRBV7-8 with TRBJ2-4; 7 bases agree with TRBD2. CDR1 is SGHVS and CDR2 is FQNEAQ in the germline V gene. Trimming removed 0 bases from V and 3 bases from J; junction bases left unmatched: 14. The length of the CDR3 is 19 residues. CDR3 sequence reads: CASSLAWGGSPEGKNIQYF. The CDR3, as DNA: TGTGCCAGCAGCTTAGCGTGGGGAGGGTCACCCGAGGGCAAAAACATTCAGTACTTC.

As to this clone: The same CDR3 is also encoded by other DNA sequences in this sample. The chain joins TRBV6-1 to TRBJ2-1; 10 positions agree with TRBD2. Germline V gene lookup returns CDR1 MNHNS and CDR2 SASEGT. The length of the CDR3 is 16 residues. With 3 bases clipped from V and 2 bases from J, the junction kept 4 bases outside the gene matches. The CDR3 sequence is CASSEASGGAYNEQFF. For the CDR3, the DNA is TGTGCCAGCAGTGAGGCAAGCGGGGGGGCCTACAATGAGCAGTTCTTC.

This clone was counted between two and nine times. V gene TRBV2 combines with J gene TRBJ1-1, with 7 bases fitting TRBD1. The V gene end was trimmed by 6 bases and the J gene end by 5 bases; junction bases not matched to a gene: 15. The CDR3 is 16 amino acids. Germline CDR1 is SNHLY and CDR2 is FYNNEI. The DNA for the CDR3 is TGTGCCAGCAGACTCCAGGGGGGTACTTGGGGTACTGAAGCTTTCTTT. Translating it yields CASRLQGGTWGTEAFF.

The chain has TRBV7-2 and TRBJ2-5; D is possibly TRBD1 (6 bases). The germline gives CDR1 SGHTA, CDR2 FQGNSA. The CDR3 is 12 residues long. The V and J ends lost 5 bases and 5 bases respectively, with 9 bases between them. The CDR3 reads CASSPQGETQYF. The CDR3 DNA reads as TGTGCCAGCAGCCCCCAGGGGGAGACCCAGTACTTC.

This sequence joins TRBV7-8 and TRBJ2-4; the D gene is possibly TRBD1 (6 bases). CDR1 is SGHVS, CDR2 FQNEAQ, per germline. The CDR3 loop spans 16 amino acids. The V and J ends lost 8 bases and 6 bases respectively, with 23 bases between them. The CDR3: CASAMLNYREGNIQYF. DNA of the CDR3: TGTGCCAGCGCTATGCTAAATTACAGGGAAGGAAACATTCAGTACTTC.

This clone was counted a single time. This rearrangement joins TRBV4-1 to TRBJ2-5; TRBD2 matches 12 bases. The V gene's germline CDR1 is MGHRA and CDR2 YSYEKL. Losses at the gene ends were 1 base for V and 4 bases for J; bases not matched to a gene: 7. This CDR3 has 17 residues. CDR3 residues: CASSQASSGGAGETQYF. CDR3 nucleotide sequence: TGCGCCAGCAGCCAAGCTTCTAGCGGGGGGGCCGGAGAGACCCAGTACTTC.

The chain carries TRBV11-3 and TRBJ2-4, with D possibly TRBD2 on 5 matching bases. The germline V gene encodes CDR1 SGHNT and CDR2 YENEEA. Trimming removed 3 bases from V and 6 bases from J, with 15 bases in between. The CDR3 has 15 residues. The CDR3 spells CASSLKGGSGNIQYF. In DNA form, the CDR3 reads TGTGCCAGCAGCTTGAAAGGTGGGAGCGGAAACATTCAGTACTTC.

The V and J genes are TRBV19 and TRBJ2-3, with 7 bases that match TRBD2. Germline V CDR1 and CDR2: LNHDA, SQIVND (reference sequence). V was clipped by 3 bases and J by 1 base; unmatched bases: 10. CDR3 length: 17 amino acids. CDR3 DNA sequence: TGTGCCAGTAGTATCAGGGAGGGTCTATCGGGCACAGATACGCAGTATTTT. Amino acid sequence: CASSIREGLSGTDTQYF.